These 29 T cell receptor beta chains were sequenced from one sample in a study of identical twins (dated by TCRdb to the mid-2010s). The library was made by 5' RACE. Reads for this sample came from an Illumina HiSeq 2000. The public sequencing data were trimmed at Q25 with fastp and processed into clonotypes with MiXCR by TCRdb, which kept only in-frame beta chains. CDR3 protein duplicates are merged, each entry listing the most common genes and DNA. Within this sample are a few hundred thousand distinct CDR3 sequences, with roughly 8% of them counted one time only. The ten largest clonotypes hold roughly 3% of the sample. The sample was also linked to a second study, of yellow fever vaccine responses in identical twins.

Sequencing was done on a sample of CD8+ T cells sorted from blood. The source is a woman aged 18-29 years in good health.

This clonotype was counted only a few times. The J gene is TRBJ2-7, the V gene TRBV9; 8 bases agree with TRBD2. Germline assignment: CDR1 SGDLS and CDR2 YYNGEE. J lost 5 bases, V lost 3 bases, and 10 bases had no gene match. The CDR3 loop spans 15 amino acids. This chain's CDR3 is CASSDQLSGSDEQYF. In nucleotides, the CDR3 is TGTGCCAGCAGCGACCAGCTCAGCGGGAGTGACGAGCAGTACTTC.

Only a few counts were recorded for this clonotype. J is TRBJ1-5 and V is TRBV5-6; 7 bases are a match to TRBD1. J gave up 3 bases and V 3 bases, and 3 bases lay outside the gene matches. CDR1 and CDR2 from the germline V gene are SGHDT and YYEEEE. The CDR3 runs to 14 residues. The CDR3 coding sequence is TGTGCCAGCAGCTCCGACAGGGTCAATCAGCCCCAGCATTTT. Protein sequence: CASSSDRVNQPQHF.

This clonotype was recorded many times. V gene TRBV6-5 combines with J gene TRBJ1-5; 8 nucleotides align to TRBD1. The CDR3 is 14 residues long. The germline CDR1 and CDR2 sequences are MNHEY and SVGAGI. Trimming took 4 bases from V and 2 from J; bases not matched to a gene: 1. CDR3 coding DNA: TGTGCCAGCAGTTTGGACAGGGGCAATCAGCCCCAGCATTTT. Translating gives CASSLDRGNQPQHF.

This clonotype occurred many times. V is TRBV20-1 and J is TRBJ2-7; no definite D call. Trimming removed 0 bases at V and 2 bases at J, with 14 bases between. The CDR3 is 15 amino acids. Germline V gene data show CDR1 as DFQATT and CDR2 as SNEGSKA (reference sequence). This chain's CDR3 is CSARELDSKPYEQYF. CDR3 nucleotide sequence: TGCAGTGCTAGAGAGTTGGATTCCAAGCCCTACGAGCAGTACTTC.

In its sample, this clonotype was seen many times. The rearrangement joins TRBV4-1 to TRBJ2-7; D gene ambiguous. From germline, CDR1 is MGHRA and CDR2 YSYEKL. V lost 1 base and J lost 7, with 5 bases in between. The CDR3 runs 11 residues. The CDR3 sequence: CASSQGKEQYF. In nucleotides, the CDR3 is TGCGCCAGCAGCCAAGGGAAGGAGCAGTACTTC.

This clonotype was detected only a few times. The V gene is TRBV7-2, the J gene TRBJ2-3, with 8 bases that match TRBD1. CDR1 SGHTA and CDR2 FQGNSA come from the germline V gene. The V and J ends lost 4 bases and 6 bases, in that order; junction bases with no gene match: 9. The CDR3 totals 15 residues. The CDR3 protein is CASSSWTGFTDTQYF. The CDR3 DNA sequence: TGTGCCAGCAGCTCCTGGACAGGGTTCACCGATACGCAGTATTTT.

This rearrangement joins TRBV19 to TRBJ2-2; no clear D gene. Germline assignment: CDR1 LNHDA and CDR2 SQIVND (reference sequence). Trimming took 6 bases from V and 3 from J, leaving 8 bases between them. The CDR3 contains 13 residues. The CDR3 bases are TGTGCCAGTAGACTTCAAGACACCGGGGAGCTGTTTTTT. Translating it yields CASRLQDTGELFF.

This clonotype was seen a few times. The CDR3 coding sequence is TGTGCCAGCAGTGATGGACAGGGGGAGGCGGAGACCCAGTACTTC. This gives the protein CASSDGQGEAETQYF. The chain has TRBV25-1 and TRBJ2-5, with TRBD1 matching over 10 bases. This CDR3 spans 15 amino acids. J lost 5 bases, V lost 3 bases, and 6 bases had no gene match. Germline loops: CDR1 MGHDK, CDR2 SYGVNS.

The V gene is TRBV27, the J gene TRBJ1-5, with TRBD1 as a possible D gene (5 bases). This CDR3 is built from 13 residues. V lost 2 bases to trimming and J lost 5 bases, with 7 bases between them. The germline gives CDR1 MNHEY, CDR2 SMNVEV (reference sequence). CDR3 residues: CASSLVRDQPQHF. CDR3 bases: TGTGCCAGCAGTTTAGTCAGGGATCAGCCCCAGCATTTT.

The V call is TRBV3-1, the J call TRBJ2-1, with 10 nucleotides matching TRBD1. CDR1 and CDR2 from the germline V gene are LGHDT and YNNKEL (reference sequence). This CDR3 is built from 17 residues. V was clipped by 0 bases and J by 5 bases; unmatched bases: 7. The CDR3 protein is CASSQEMGQGIHNEQFF. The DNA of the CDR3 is TGTGCCAGCAGCCAAGAAATGGGACAGGGGATCCACAATGAGCAGTTCTTC.

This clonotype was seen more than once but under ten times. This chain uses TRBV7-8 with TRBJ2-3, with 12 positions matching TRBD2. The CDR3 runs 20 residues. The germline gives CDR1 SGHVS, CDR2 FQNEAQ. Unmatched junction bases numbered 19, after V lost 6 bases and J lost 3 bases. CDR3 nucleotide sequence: TGTGCCAGCAGGCAGACTAGCGGGAGATTACCAACTACAGGGACAGATACGCAGTATTTT. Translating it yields CASRQTSGRLPTTGTDTQYF.

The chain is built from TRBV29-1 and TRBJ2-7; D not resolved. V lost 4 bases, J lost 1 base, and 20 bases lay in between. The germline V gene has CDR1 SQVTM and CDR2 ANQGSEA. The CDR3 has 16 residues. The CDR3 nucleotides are TGCAGCGTTGCACTGTTCGGGCCCACTGGTTCCTACGAGCAGTACTTC. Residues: CSVALFGPTGSYEQYF.

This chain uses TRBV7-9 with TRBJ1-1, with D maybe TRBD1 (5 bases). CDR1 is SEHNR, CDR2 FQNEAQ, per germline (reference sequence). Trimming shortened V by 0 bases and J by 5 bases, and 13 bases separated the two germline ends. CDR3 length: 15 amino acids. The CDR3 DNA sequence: TGTGCCAGCAGCTTAGCGCTAGGGGAGAGAACTGAAGCTTTCTTT. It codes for CASSLALGERTEAFF.

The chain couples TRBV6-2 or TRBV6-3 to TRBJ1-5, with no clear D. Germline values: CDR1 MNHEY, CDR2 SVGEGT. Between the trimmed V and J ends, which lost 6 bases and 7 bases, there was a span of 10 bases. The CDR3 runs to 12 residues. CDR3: CASRELRQPQHF. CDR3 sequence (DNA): TGTGCCAGCAGAGAGTTGCGGCAGCCCCAGCATTTT.

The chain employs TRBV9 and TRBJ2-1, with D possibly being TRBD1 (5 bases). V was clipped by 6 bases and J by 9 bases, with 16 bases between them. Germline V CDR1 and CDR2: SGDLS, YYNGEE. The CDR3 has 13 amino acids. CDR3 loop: CASTQGARGEQFF. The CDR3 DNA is TGTGCCAGCACCCAAGGGGCTAGAGGTGAGCAGTTCTTC.

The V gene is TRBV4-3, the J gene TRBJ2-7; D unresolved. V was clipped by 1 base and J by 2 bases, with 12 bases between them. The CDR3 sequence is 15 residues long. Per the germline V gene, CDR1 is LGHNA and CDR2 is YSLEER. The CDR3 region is CASSQALEGTYEQYF. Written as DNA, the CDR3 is TGCGCCAGCAGCCAAGCCCTTGAAGGGACCTACGAGCAGTACTTC.

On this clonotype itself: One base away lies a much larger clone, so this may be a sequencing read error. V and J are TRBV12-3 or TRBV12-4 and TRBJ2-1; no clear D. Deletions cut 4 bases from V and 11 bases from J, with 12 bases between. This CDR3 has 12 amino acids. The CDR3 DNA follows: TGTGCCAGCAGTTCGGGCGGTCATAAGCAGTTCTTC. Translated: CASSSGGHKQFF.

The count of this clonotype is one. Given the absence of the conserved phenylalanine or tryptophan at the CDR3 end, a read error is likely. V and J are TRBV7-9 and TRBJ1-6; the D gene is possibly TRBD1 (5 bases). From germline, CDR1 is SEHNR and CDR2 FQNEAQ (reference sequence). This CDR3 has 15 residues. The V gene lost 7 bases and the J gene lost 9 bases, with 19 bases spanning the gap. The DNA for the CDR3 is TGTGCCAGCACGCCACTTCAAGGGGTTAGTTCACCCCTCCACGTT. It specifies CASTPLQGVSSPLHV.

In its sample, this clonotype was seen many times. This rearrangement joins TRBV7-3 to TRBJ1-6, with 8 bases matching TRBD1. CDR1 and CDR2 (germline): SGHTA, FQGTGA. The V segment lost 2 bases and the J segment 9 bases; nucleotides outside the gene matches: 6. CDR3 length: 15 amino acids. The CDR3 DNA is TGTGCCAGCAGCTTACTAGACAGGGGTAGTTCACCCCTCCACTTT. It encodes CASSLLDRGSSPLHF. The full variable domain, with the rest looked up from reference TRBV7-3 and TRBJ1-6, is GAGVSQTPSNKVTEKGKYVELRCDPISGHTALYWYRQSLGQGPEFLIYFQGTGAADDSGLPNDRFFAVRPEGSVSTLKIQRTERGDSAVYLCASSLLDRGSSPLHFGNGTRLTVT.

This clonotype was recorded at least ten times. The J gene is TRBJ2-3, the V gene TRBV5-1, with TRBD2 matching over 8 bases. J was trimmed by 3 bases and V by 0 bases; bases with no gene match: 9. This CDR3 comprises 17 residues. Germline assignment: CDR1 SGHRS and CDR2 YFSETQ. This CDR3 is CASSLEGAGALTDTQYF. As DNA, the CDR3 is TGCGCCAGCAGCTTGGAGGGAGCGGGGGCCCTTACAGATACGCAGTATTTT.

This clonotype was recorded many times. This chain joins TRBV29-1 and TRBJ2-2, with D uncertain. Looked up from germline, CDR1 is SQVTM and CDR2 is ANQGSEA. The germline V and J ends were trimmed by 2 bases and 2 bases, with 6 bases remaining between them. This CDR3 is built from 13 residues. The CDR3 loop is CSVEQSNTGELFF. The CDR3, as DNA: TGCAGCGTTGAACAGAGTAACACCGGGGAGCTGTTTTTT.

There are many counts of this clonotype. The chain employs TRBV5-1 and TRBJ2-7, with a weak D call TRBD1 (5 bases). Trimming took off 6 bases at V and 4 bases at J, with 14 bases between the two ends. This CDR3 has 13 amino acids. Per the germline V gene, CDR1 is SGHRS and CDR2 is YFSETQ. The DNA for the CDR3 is TGCGCCAGCACCTCTTCTCAGGGTTACGAGCAGTACTTC. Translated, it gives CASTSSQGYEQYF. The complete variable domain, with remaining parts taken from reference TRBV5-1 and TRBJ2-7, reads KAGVTQTPRYLIKTRGQQVTLSCSPISGHRSVSWYQQTPGQGLQFLFEYFSETQRNKGNFPGRFSGRQFSNSRSEMNVSTLELGDSALYLCASTSSQGYEQYFGPGTRLTVT.

The DNA of the CDR3 is TGTGCCAGCAGACCGGGACAGGGATATGGGGAGCAGTACTTC. Protein: CASRPGQGYGEQYF. The V gene is TRBV27, the J gene TRBJ2-7; TRBD1 matches at 9 bases. CDR1 is MNHEY and CDR2 is SMNVEV in the germline V gene (reference sequence). The V and J ends lost 6 bases and 7 bases, in that order; junction bases with no gene match: 10. This CDR3 has 14 amino acids.

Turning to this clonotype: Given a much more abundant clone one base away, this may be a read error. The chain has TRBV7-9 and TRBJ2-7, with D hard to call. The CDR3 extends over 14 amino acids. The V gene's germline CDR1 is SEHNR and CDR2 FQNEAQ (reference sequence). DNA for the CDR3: TGTGTCAGCAGCTCCGAATTGGTCCTCTACGAGCAGTACTTC. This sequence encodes CVSSSELVLYEQYF.

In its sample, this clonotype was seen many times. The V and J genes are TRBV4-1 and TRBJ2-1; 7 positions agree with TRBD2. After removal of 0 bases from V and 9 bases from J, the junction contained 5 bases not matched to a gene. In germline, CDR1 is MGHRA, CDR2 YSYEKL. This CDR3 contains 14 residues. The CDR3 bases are TGCGCCAGCAGCCAAGAAGTGCGGGAGACTGAGCAGTTCTTC. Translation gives CASSQEVRETEQFF.

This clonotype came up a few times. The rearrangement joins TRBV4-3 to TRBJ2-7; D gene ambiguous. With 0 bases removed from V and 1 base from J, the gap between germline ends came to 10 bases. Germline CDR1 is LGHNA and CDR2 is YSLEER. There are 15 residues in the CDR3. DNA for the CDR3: TGCGCCAGCAGCCAAGATCTAGGGAATTCCTACGAGCAGTACTTC. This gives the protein CASSQDLGNSYEQYF.

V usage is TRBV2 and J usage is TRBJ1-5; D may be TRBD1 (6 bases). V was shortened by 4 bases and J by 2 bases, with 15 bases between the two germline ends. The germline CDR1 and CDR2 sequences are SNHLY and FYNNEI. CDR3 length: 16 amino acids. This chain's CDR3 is CASSGRGQTRNQPQHF. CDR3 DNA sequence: TGTGCCAGCAGTGGGAGAGGACAGACCCGCAATCAGCCCCAGCATTTT.

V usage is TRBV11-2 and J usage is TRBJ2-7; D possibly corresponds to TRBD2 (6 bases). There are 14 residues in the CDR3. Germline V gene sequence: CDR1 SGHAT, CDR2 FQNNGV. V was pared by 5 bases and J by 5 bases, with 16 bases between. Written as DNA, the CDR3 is TGTGCCAGCAGCCGCCCGACTAGGATGGACGAGCAGTACTTC. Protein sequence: CASSRPTRMDEQYF.

CDR3 bases: TGTGCCAGCAGCGAGGGACAGGGGACGACCGGGGAGCTGTTTTTT. Amino acid sequence: CASSEGQGTTGELFF. The chain carries TRBV21-1 and TRBJ2-2; the D call TRBD1 from the table was never checked on the DNA. TRBV21-1 is a pseudogene. The CDR3 spans 15 residues.